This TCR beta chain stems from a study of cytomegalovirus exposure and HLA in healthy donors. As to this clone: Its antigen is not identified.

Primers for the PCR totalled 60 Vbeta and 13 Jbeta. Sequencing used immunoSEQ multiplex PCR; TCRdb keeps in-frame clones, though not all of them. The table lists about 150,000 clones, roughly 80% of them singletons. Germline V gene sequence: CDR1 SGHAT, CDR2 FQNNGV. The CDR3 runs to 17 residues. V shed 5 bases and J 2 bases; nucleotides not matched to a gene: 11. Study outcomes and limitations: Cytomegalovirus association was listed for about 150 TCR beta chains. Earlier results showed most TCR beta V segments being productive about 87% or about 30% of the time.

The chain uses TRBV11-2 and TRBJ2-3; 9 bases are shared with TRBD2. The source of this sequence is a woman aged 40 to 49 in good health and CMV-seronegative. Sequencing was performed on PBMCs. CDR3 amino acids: CASSLHASGVNTDTQYF. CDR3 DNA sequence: TGTGCCAGCAGCCTCCATGCTAGCGGGGTTAACACAGATACGCAGTATTTT.